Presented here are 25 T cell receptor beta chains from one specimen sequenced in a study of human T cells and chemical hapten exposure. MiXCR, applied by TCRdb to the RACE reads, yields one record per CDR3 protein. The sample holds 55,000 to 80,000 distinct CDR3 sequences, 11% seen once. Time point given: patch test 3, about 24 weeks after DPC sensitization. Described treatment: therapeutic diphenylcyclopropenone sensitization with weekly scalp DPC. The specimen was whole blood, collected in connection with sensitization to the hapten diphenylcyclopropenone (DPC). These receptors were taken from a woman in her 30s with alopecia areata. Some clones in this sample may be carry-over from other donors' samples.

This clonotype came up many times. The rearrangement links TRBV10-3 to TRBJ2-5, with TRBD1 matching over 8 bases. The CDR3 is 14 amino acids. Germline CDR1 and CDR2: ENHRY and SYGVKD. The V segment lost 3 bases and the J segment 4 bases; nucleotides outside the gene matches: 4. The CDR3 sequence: CAISDRGRGETQYF. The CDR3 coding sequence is TGTGCCATCAGTGACAGGGGGCGAGGAGAGACCCAGTACTTC.

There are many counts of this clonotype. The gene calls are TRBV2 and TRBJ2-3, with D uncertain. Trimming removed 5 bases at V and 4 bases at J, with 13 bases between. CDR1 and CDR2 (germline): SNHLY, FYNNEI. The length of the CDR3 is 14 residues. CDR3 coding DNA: TGTGCCAGCAGTCTTAGGTTGATACCAGATACGCAGTATTTT. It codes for CASSLRLIPDTQYF.

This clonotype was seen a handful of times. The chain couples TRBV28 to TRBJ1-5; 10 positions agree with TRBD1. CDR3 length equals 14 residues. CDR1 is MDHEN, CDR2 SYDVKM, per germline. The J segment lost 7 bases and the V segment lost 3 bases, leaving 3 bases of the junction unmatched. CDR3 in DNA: TGTGCCAGCAGTTTGGGACAGGGGAGCCAGCCCCAGCATTTT. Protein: CASSLGQGSQPQHF. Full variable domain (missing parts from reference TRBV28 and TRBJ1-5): DVKVTQSSRYLVKRTGEKVFLECVQDMDHENMFWYRQDPGLGLRLIYFSYDVKMKEKGDIPEGYSVSREKKERFSLILESASTNQTSMYLCASSLGQGSQPQHFGDGTRLSIL.

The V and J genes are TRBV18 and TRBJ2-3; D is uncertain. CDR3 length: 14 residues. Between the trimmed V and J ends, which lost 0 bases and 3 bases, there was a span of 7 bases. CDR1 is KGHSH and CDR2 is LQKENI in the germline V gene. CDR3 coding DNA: TGTGCCAGCTCACCACCGACACGAACAGATACGCAGTATTTT. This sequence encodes CASSPPTRTDTQYF.

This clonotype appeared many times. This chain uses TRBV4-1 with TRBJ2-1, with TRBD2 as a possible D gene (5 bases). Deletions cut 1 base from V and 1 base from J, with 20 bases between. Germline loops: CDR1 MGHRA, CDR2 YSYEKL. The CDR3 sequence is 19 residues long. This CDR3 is CASSQGYSGPPASYNEQFF. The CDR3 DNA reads TGCGCCAGCAGCCAAGGGTACAGCGGTCCCCCGGCATCCTACAATGAGCAGTTCTTC.

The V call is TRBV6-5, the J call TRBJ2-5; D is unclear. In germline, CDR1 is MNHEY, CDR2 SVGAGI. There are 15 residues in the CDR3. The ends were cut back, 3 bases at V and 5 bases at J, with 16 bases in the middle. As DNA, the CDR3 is TGTGCCAGCAGTTATCTAGGCGAACGTGGGGAGACCCAGTACTTC. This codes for CASSYLGERGETQYF.

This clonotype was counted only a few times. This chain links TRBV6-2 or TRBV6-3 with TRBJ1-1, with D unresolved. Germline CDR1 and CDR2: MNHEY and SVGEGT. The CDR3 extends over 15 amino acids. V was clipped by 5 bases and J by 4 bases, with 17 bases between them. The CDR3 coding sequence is TGTGCCAGCAGTCCCGCGGGGATTGGAGGCACTGAAGCTTTCTTT. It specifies CASSPAGIGGTEAFF.

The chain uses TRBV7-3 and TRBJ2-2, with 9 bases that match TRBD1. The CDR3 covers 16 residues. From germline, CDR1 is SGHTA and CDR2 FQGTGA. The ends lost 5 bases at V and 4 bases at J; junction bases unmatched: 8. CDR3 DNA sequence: TGTGCCAGCAGCCACGCCGGGACAGGGAGCACCGGGGAGCTGTTTTTT. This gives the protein CASSHAGTGSTGELFF.

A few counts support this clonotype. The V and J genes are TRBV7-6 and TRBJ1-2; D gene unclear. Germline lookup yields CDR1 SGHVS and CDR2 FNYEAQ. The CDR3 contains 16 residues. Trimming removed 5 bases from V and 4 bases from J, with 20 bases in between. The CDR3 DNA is TGTGCCAGCAGCCCCGGTAGGGAGCCACTGGGCTATGGCTACACCTTC. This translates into CASSPGREPLGYGYTF.

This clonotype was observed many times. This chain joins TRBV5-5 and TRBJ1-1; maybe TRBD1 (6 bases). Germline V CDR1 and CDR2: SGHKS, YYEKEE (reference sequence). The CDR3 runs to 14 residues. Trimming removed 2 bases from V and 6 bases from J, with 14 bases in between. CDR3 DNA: TGTGCCAGCAGCTTCCTGGGGGCTAGCGCTGAAGCTTTCTTT. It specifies CASSFLGASAEAFF.

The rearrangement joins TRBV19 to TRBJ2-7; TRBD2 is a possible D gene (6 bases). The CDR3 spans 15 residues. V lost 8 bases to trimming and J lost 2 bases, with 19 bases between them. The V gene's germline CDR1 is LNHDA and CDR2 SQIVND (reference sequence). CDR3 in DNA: TGTGCCAGTGGCAAGGGTGGACTATCCACCTACGAGCAGTACTTC. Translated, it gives CASGKGGLSTYEQYF.

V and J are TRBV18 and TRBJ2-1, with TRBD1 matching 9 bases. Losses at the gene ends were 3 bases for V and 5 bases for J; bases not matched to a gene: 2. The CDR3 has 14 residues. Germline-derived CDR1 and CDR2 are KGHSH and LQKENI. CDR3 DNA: TGTGCCAGCTCACCCAGGACAGGGGACAATGAGCAGTTCTTC. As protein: CASSPRTGDNEQFF. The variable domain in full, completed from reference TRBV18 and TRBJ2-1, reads NAGVMQNPRHLVRRRGQEARLRCSPMKGHSHVYWYRQLPEEGLKFMVYLQKENIIDESGMPKERFSAEFPKEGPSILRIQQVVRGDSAAYFCASSPRTGDNEQFFGPGTRLTVL.

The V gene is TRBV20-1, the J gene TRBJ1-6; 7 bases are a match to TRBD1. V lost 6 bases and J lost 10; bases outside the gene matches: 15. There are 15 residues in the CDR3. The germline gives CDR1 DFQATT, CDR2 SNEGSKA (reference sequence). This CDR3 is CSAKPSTGSLSPLHF. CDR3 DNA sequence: TGCAGTGCAAAACCTTCGACAGGGTCTCTGTCACCCCTCCACTTT.

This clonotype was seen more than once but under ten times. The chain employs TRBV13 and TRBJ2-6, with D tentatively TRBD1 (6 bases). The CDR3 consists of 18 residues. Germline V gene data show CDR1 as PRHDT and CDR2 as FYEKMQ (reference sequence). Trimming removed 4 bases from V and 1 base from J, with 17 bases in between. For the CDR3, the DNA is TGTGCCAGCAGCTCGTCCAGGGGTATCGAATCTGGGGCCAACGTCCTGACTTTC. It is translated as CASSSSRGIESGANVLTF. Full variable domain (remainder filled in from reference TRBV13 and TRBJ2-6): AAGVIQSPRHLIKEKRETATLKCYPIPRHDTVYWYQQGPGQDPQFLISFYEKMQSDKGSIPDRFSAQQFSDYHSELNMSSLELGDSALYFCASSSSRGIESGANVLTFGAGSRLTVL.

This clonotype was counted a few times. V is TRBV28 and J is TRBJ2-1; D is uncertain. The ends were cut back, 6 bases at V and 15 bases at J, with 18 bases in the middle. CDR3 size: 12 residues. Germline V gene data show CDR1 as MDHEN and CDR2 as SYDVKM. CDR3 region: CASRTGQDQLFF. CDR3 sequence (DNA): TGTGCCAGCAGAACCGGTCAGGACCAACTGTTCTTC. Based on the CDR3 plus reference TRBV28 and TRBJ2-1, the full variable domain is DVKVTQSSRYLVKRTGEKVFLECVQDMDHENMFWYRQDPGLGLRLIYFSYDVKMKEKGDIPEGYSVSREKKERFSLILESASTNQTSMYLCASRTGQDQLFFGPGTRLTVL.

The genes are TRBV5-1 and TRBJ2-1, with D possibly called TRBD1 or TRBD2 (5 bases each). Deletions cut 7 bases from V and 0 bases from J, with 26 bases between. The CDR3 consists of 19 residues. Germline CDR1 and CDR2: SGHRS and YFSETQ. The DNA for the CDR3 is TGCGCCAGCGGATTCCCCGGGACCTCCCTTAGTAGCTCCTACAATGAGCAGTTCTTC. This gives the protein CASGFPGTSLSSSYNEQFF.

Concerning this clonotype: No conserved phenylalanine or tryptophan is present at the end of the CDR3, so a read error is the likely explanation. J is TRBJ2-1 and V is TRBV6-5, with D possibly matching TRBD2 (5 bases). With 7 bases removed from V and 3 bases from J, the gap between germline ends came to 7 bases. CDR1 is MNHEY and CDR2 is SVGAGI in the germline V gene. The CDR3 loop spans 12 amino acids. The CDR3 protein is CASIGSYNEQFI. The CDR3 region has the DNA TGTGCCAGCATTGGGAGCTACAATGAGCAGTTCATC.

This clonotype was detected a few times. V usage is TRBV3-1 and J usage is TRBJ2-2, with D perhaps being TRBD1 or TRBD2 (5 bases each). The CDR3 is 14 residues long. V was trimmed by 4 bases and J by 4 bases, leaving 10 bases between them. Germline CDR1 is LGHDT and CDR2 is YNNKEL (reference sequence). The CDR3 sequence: CASSRGVGTGELFF. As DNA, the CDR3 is TGTGCCAGCAGCCGAGGGGTAGGCACCGGGGAGCTGTTTTTT.

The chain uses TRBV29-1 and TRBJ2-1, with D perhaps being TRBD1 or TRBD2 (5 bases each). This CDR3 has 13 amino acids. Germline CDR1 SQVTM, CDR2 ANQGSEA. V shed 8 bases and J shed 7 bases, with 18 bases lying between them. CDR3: CSKVNMGTNEQFF. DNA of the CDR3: TGCAGCAAAGTAAATATGGGGACGAATGAGCAGTTCTTC.

The CDR3, as DNA: TGCAGTGCTAGTGGGACTAGCGGGGTCTACGAGCAGTACTTC. It specifies CSASGTSGVYEQYF. This chain links TRBV20-1 with TRBJ2-7; the match to TRBD2 covers 13 bases. Unmatched junction bases numbered 2, after V lost 3 bases and J lost 3 bases. This CDR3 spans 14 amino acids. Germline loops: CDR1 DFQATT, CDR2 SNEGSKA (reference sequence).

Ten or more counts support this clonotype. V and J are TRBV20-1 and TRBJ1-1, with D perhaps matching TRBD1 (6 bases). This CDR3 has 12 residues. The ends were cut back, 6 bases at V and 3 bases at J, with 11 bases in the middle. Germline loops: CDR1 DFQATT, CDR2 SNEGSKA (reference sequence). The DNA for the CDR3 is TGCAGTGCCGAACAGGGCTACACTGAAGCTTTCTTT. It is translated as CSAEQGYTEAFF.

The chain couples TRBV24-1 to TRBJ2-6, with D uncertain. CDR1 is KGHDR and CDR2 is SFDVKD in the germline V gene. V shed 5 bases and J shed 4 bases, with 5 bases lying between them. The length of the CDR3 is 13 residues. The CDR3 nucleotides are TGTGCCACCAGTGTATCCGGGGCCAACGTCCTGACTTTC. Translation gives CATSVSGANVLTF.

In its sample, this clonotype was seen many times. The CDR3 DNA follows: TGCAGTGCTAGAGATAAGGGGCGACAGAACTACGAGCAGTACTTC. Amino acids: CSARDKGRQNYEQYF. The rearrangement uses TRBV20-1 and TRBJ2-7; a weak D match, TRBD1 (5 bases). Germline assignment: CDR1 DFQATT and CDR2 SNEGSKA (reference sequence). The CDR3 length is 15 residues. Between the trimmed V and J ends, which lost 0 bases and 3 bases, there was a span of 15 bases.

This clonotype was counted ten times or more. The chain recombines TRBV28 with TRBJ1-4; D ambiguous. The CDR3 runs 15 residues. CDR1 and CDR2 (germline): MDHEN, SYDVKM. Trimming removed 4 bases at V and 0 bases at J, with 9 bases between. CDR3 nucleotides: TGTGCCAGCAGTTCCCGGTTGGCAACTAATGAAAAACTGTTTTTT. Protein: CASSSRLATNEKLFF.

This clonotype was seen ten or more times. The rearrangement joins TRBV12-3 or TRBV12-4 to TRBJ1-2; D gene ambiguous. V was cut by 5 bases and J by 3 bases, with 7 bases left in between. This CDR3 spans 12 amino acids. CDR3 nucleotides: TGTGCCAGCAGTCGGGGTGACTATGGCTACACCTTC. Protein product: CASSRGDYGYTF.